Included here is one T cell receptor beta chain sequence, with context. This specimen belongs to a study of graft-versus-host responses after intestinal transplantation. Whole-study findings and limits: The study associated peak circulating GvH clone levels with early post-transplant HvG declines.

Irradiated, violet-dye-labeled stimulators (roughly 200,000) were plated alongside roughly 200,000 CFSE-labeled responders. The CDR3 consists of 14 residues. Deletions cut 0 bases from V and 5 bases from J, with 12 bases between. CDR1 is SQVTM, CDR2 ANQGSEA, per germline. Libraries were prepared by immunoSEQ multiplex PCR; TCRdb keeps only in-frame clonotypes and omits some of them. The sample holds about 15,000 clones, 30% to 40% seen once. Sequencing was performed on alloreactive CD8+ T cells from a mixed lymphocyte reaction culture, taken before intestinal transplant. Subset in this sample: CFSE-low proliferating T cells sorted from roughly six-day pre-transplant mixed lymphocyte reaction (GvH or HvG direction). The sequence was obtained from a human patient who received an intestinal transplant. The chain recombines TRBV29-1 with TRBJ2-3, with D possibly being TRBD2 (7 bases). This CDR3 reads CSVEEGGGLDTQYF. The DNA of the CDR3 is TGCAGCGTTGAAGAGGGAGGGGGTCTAGATACGCAGTATTTT.